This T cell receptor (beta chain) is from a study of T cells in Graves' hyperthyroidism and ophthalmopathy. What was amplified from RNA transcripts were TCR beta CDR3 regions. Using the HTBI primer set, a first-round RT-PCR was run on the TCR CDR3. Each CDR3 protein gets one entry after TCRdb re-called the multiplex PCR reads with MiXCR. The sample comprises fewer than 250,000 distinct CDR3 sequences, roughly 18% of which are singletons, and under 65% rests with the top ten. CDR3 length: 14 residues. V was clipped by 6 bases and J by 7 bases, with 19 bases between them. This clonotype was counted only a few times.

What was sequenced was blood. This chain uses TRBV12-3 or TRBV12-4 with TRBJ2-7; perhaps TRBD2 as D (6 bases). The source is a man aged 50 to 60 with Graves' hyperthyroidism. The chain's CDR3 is CASRRGVVAGEQYF. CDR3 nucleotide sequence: TGTGCCAGCAGAAGAGGAGTCGTGGCGGGAGAGCAGTACTTC.